Below are 25 T cell receptor beta chains sequenced from a single sample in a study of T-cell reconstitution after alpha-beta-depleted transplantation in children. Unique molecular identifiers were used to barcode this TCRbeta library. Each CDR3 protein is one row after TCRdb ran MiXCR on the PCR reads. The table records 550,000 to 600,000 distinct CDR3 sequences, 20% to 25% of them present only once. This sample comprised PBMCs, mostly from graft donor cells, obtained 360 days after TCRalphabeta/CD19-depleted stem cell transplant. The receptor source for this set is a boy under three years old who had a stem cell transplant for acute myeloid leukemia, so the T cells may come from the graft donor.

This clonotype has more than one count but fewer than ten. The chain recombines TRBV5-1 with TRBJ1-5; a weak D match, TRBD1 (6 bases). This CDR3 has 15 amino acids. Germline lookup yields CDR1 SGHRS and CDR2 YFSETQ. Trimming removed 0 bases from V and 4 bases from J, with 11 bases in between. CDR3 region: CASSLGEGGNQPQHF. The CDR3 DNA reads TGCGCCAGCAGCTTGGGGGAAGGGGGAAATCAGCCCCAGCATTTT. Complete variable domain (other parts from reference TRBV5-1 and TRBJ1-5): KAGVTQTPRYLIKTRGQQVTLSCSPISGHRSVSWYQQTPGQGLQFLFEYFSETQRNKGNFPGRFSGRQFSNSRSEMNVSTLELGDSALYLCASSLGEGGNQPQHFGDGTRLSIL.

The chain joins TRBV7-2 to TRBJ1-2, with 8 nucleotides matching TRBD1. V shed 5 bases and J 3 bases; nucleotides not matched to a gene: 11. The CDR3 has 16 residues. In germline, CDR1 is SGHTA, CDR2 FQGNSA. This CDR3 reads CASSPWTGRGDYGYTF. The CDR3, as DNA: TGTGCCAGCAGCCCATGGACAGGGAGAGGGGACTATGGCTACACCTTC.

This clonotype was detected many times. The chain links TRBV20-1 to TRBJ2-7; TRBD1 matches at 8 bases. Trimming removed 4 bases from V and 1 base from J; junction bases left unmatched: 6. Per germline, CDR1 DFQATT and CDR2 SNEGSKA (reference sequence). The CDR3 has 14 residues. The DNA for the CDR3 is TGCAGTGCTACCCGGGACAGGATATCCTACGAGCAGTACGTC. Its translation is CSATRDRISYEQYV.

V usage is TRBV25-1 and J usage is TRBJ2-3; D perhaps matches TRBD1 (6 bases). Germline assignment: CDR1 MGHDK and CDR2 SYGVNS. V lost 1 base to trimming and J lost 3 bases, with 8 bases between them. This CDR3 comprises 14 residues. The chain's CDR3 is CASSEFRGTDTQYF. DNA for the CDR3: TGTGCCAGCAGTGAATTTAGGGGGACAGATACGCAGTATTTT.

The J gene is TRBJ2-1, the V gene TRBV20-1, with TRBD2 matching 9 bases. The ends lost 3 bases at V and 8 bases at J; junction bases unmatched: 8. The CDR3 is 14 residues long. CDR1 is DFQATT and CDR2 is SNEGSKA in the germline V gene (reference sequence). The CDR3 spells CSASERGAWDEQFF. CDR3 DNA: TGCAGTGCTAGTGAGCGGGGGGCCTGGGATGAGCAGTTCTTC.

This clonotype has just a few counts. The rearrangement links TRBV6-5 to TRBJ2-3; 9 positions agree with TRBD1. CDR3 length equals 15 residues. V gave up 6 bases and J gave up 4 bases; unmatched junction bases: 8. Germline CDR1 reads MNHEY; CDR2 reads SVGAGI. CDR3 in amino acids: CASSYTGGGSDTQYF. CDR3 sequence (DNA): TGTGCCAGCAGCTACACAGGGGGCGGGTCAGATACGCAGTATTTT.

The sample holds a few counts of this clonotype. The chain couples TRBV12-3 or TRBV12-4 to TRBJ2-1; unclear D gene. This CDR3 has 12 residues. Trimming stripped 4 bases from V and 7 bases from J, with 8 bases between. CDR3 sequence: CASSSTWNEQFF. The CDR3 DNA follows: TGTGCCAGCAGTTCCACGTGGAATGAGCAGTTCTTC.

In its sample, this clonotype was seen many times. The chain is built from TRBV15 and TRBJ2-1; either TRBD1 or TRBD2 may supply D (6 bases each). This CDR3 comprises 14 residues. Trimming took off 0 bases at V and 6 bases at J, with 9 bases between the two ends. In germline, CDR1 is LNHNV, CDR2 YYDKDF (reference sequence). In DNA form, the CDR3 reads TGTGCCACCAGCAGAGATCGGGGGCTCAATGAGCAGTTCTTC. Its protein product is CATSRDRGLNEQFF.

The chain employs TRBV20-1 and TRBJ2-5, with D unresolved. Looked up from germline, CDR1 is DFQATT and CDR2 is SNEGSKA (reference sequence). This CDR3 region has 12 residues. V lost 3 bases and J 3 bases, leaving 8 bases between the germline ends. The CDR3 DNA sequence: TGCAGTGCTAGGGCCCTGAAAGAGACCCAGTACTTC. Translating gives CSARALKETQYF.

This clonotype was seen more than once but under ten times. The chain couples TRBV4-3 to TRBJ1-1, with a weak D call TRBD1 (6 bases). This CDR3 comprises 14 residues. Germline V CDR1 and CDR2: LGHNA, YSLEER. V shed 4 bases and J shed 1 base, with 10 bases lying between them. CDR3 sequence (DNA): TGCGCCAGCAGCCTAAACAGGGCGAACACTGAAGCTTTCTTT. This sequence encodes CASSLNRANTEAFF.

This clonotype has at least ten counts. The chain uses TRBV28 and TRBJ2-7; D may match TRBD1 or TRBD2 (6 bases each). With 6 bases removed from V and 0 bases from J, the gap between germline ends came to 9 bases. This CDR3 contains 13 residues. The germline V gene has CDR1 MDHEN and CDR2 SYDVKM. The CDR3 nucleotides are TGTGCCAGCAGGGAGGGGGGCTCCTACGAGCAGTACGTC. It is translated as CASREGGSYEQYV.

In its sample, this clonotype was seen a few times. The chain uses TRBV20-1 and TRBJ2-4; D is tentatively TRBD1 or TRBD2 (8 bases each). This CDR3 spans 14 amino acids. V was cut by 6 bases and J by 7 bases, with 19 bases left in between. CDR1 and CDR2 from the germline V gene are DFQATT and SNEGSKA (reference sequence). The CDR3 DNA sequence: TGCAGTGCGCCCGACAGGGGCGGGGGGAACATTCAGTACTTC. Translated, it gives CSAPDRGGGNIQYF.

This clonotype was seen at least ten times. The rearrangement uses TRBV7-7 and TRBJ2-5, with TRBD2 identical over 8 bases. The germline CDR1 and CDR2 sequences are SSHAT and FNYEAQ (reference sequence). The CDR3 extends over 16 amino acids. V lost 5 bases, J lost 5 bases, and 13 bases stayed unmatched. CDR3 DNA: TGTGCCAGCAGCGTTACTAGCGGAGGGACATTTGAGACCCAGTACTTC. Translation gives CASSVTSGGTFETQYF.

V usage is TRBV28 and J usage is TRBJ2-1; 13 nucleotides match TRBD2. The CDR3 consists of 18 residues. The J segment lost 6 bases and the V segment lost 5 bases, leaving 13 bases of the junction unmatched. CDR1 MDHEN and CDR2 SYDVKM come from the germline V gene. The CDR3 spells CASSRLYPTSGGPNEQFF. For the CDR3, the DNA is TGTGCCAGCAGTCGCCTTTACCCGACTAGCGGGGGGCCCAATGAGCAGTTCTTC.

This clonotype occurred a few times. The rearrangement joins TRBV4-3 to TRBJ2-7; D is ambiguous. Trimming stripped 1 base from V and 0 bases from J, with 10 bases between. CDR1 and CDR2 (germline): LGHNA, YSLEER. The CDR3 extends over 15 amino acids. The CDR3 spells CASSQVLSSSYEQYF. The CDR3 DNA reads as TGCGCCAGCAGCCAAGTTCTCAGCAGCTCCTACGAGCAGTACTTC.

This clonotype was picked up many times. The chain carries TRBV4-1 and TRBJ2-5; D is uncertain. The CDR3 sequence is 15 residues long. V shed 4 bases and J shed 1 base, with 13 bases lying between them. CDR1 is MGHRA, CDR2 YSYEKL, per germline. DNA for the CDR3: TGCGCCAGCAGCCCCACAGCTATGGGCCAAGAGACCCAGTACTTC. This translates into CASSPTAMGQETQYF.

This clonotype was recorded many times. The genes are TRBV6-5 and TRBJ2-1, with D possibly TRBD2 on 5 matching bases. With 2 bases removed from V and 0 bases from J, the gap between germline ends came to 8 bases. Germline V gene lookup returns CDR1 MNHEY and CDR2 SVGAGI. The CDR3 has 15 amino acids. CDR3 coding DNA: TGTGCCAGCAGTTACGAGGGCTTCTCCTACAATGAGCAGTTCTTC. It specifies CASSYEGFSYNEQFF.

V is TRBV4-3 and J is TRBJ1-2; 7 nucleotides line up with TRBD1. V gave up 5 bases and J gave up 7 bases; unmatched junction bases: 13. This CDR3 has 15 residues. Germline CDR1 is LGHNA and CDR2 is YSLEER. CDR3 sequence (DNA): TGCGCCAGCAGCATTCGTACAGGGGATCGGGGTGGCTACACCTTC. The encoded protein is CASSIRTGDRGGYTF.

This clonotype was counted many times. The V gene is TRBV6-2 or TRBV6-3, the J gene TRBJ2-1; D gene ambiguous. Germline-derived CDR1 and CDR2 are MNHEY and SVGEGT. Trimming shortened V by 2 bases and J by 5 bases, and 13 bases separated the two germline ends. The CDR3 is 15 amino acids. For the CDR3, the DNA is TGTGCCAGCAGTTACGGTTCGGGCCCCAACAATGAGCAGTTCTTC. This sequence encodes CASSYGSGPNNEQFF.

The V call is TRBV7-2, the J call TRBJ2-6; D perhaps matches TRBD2 (6 bases). This CDR3 contains 17 residues. Trimming removed 2 bases at V and 0 bases at J, with 11 bases between. CDR1 is SGHTA and CDR2 is FQGNSA in the germline V gene. CDR3 nucleotide sequence: TGTGCCAGCAGCTTAATTCAGGGAGGCTCTGGGGCCAACGTCCTGACTTTC. This sequence encodes CASSLIQGGSGANVLTF.

This clonotype was seen repeatedly, ten times or more. The chain combines TRBV7-2 with TRBJ2-7; D uncertain. Trimming stripped 4 bases from V and 6 bases from J, with 16 bases between. Germline loops: CDR1 SGHTA, CDR2 FQGNSA. This CDR3 region has 14 residues. CDR3 DNA sequence: TGTGCCAGCAGCTCAAGCGACTTACCTAGCGAGCAGTACTTC. Its protein is CASSSSDLPSEQYF.

The chain combines TRBV11-3 with TRBJ2-1, with a possible D match to TRBD2 (5 bases). From germline, CDR1 is SGHNT and CDR2 YENEEA. The length of the CDR3 is 13 residues. Trimming cost V 2 bases and J 8 bases, with 10 bases left between them. CDR3 loop: CASSLSPGDEQFF. The CDR3 DNA reads TGTGCCAGCAGCTTATCTCCCGGGGATGAGCAGTTCTTC.

This clonotype was counted only a few times. The genes are TRBV4-1 and TRBJ1-6; D gene ambiguous. The V end lost 4 bases, the J end lost 3 bases, and 16 bases lay between the germline ends. The CDR3 is 17 amino acids. Germline V gene lookup returns CDR1 MGHRA and CDR2 YSYEKL. CDR3 nucleotide sequence: TGCGCCAGCAGCCGGCCAGATGGGCCCTACTATAATTCACCCCTCCACTTT. Its translation is CASSRPDGPYYNSPLHF.

This clonotype was seen many times. V and J are TRBV29-1 and TRBJ2-5, with D tentatively TRBD2 (7 bases). CDR3 length: 13 amino acids. CDR1 is SQVTM and CDR2 is ANQGSEA in the germline V gene. Trimming left V 4 bases short and J 5 bases short, with 14 bases between. In DNA form, the CDR3 reads TGCAGCGTTGCCCCGGGGGGCACGGAGACCCAGTACTTC. It is translated as CSVAPGGTETQYF.

This clonotype was counted at least ten times. The rearrangement uses TRBV7-2 and TRBJ2-3; D could derive from TRBD1 or TRBD2 (6 bases each). CDR3 size: 15 residues. CDR1 is SGHTA, CDR2 FQGNSA, per germline. The ends were cut back, 1 base at V and 5 bases at J, with 13 bases in the middle. The CDR3 sequence: CASSLVGGRLDTQYF. As DNA, the CDR3 is TGTGCCAGCAGCTTAGTAGGGGGGCGCCTAGATACGCAGTATTTT.